Below are 12 T cell receptor beta chains sequenced from a single sample in a study of shared clonotypes between healthy human individuals (dated by TCRdb to 2018 to 2020). To prepare the library, the immunoSEQ multiplex PCR assay was applied. Entries here come from immuneACCESS through TCRdb and include only in-frame sequences with V and J called. Some clones fail to appear in such tables; in the studies checked, an unresolved V gene covers under half of the shortfall, and the cause of the remainder is unknown. The sample table shows around 500,000 clones, and roughly 83% are seen once. In total, the top ten clones hold 13% of the sample. Sequences were obtained from PBMCs. The receptors here all came from a woman aged 40 to 55 in good health. Some clones in this sample may be carry-over from other donors' samples.

There are a few counts of this clone. The chain has TRBV19 and TRBJ2-1, with 13 bases that match TRBD2. Per the germline V gene, CDR1 is LNHDA and CDR2 is SQIVND (reference sequence). V was clipped by 4 bases and J by 4 bases; unmatched bases: 1. The CDR3 totals 15 residues. The CDR3 spells CASSKLAGGYNEQFF. The CDR3 DNA sequence: TGTGCCAGTAGTAAACTAGCGGGAGGGTACAATGAGCAGTTCTTC.

To note about this clone: A far larger clone is a single base away, which makes a read error likely. The sample carries other DNA sequences with the same CDR3. CDR3 sequence (DNA): TGCGCCAGTGGGGGAATTTGGGGAAACTCCTACGAGCAGTACTTC. Translation: CASGGIWGNSYEQYF. V gene TRBV10-2 combines with J gene TRBJ2-7; either TRBD1 or TRBD2 may fit D (5 bases each). The V end was cut by 9 bases, the J end by 0 bases, with 18 bases between. The CDR3 has 15 amino acids. Germline CDR1 WSHSY, CDR2 SAAADI.

V gene TRBV6-5 combines with J gene TRBJ1-6; tentatively, D is TRBD1 (5 bases). This CDR3 has 13 amino acids. Between the trimmed V and J ends, which lost 5 bases and 14 bases, there was a span of 16 bases. The germline gives CDR1 MNHEY, CDR2 SVGAGI. The CDR3 is CASSQGGVEALHF. In DNA, the CDR3 is TGTGCCAGCAGTCAAGGAGGGGTGGAGGCCCTCCACTTT.

This chain joins TRBV18 and TRBJ2-1; possible D gene TRBD2, 6 bases. The V gene's germline CDR1 is KGHSH and CDR2 LQKENI. Trimming removed 6 bases from V and 7 bases from J, with 19 bases in between. The CDR3 is 15 amino acids. The CDR3 DNA reads TGTGCCAGCTCCCCGAACGCGGGACGGGGAAATGAGCAGTTCTTC. It is translated as CASSPNAGRGNEQFF. The variable domain in full, completed from reference TRBV18 and TRBJ2-1, reads NAGVMQNPRHLVRRRGQEARLRCSPMKGHSHVYWYRQLPEEGLKFMVYLQKENIIDESGMPKERFSAEFPKEGPSILRIQQVVRGDSAAYFCASSPNAGRGNEQFFGPGTRLTVL.

This chain uses TRBV5-4 with TRBJ2-5; the D is unclear. V was cut by 3 bases and J by 2 bases, with 11 bases left in between. The CDR3 contains 14 residues. Germline CDR1 and CDR2: SGHNT and YYREEE (reference sequence). The CDR3 DNA reads TGTGCCAGCAGCTCCGGACCAACGCAAGAGACCCAGTACTTC. Translating gives CASSSGPTQETQYF.

This clone was detected many times. This chain links TRBV7-8 with TRBJ2-6; no reliable D call. The CDR3 is 18 residues long. The germline gives CDR1 SGHVS, CDR2 FQNEAQ. V gave up 2 bases and J gave up 0 bases, with 14 bases separating them. This CDR3 reads CASSLPRRLSSGANVLTF. The CDR3 nucleotides read TGTGCCAGCAGCTTACCACGGCGCTTAAGCTCTGGGGCCAACGTCCTGACTTTC.

V usage is TRBV6-6 and J usage is TRBJ2-2; no definite D call. Germline CDR1 and CDR2: MNHNY and SVGAGI (reference sequence). The CDR3 totals 16 residues. V shed 4 bases and J shed 3 bases, with 15 bases lying between them. CDR3 in DNA: TGTGCCAGCAGTTTCCTCCCCAGAGAATACACCGGGGAGCTGTTTTTT. Translation: CASSFLPREYTGELFF.

The chain is built from TRBV7-2 and TRBJ1-2, with TRBD1 matching 8 bases. Trimming removed 5 bases from V and 4 bases from J; junction bases left unmatched: 15. Looked up from germline, CDR1 is SGHTA and CDR2 is FQGNSA. The CDR3 contains 17 residues. CDR3 in amino acids: CASSQRAGGDVGYGYTF. DNA for the CDR3: TGTGCCAGCAGCCAGAGGGCAGGGGGCGACGTAGGCTATGGCTACACCTTC.

The chain combines TRBV28 with TRBJ2-7; 11 bases line up with TRBD2. Germline V CDR1 and CDR2: MDHEN, SYDVKM. CDR3 length equals 14 residues. V was clipped by 8 bases and J by 6 bases; unmatched bases: 9. The CDR3 sequence is CASLVAGGPSEQYF. CDR3 in DNA: TGTGCCAGCTTAGTAGCGGGAGGGCCCTCCGAGCAGTACTTC.

This rearrangement joins TRBV11-2 to TRBJ2-3; no clear D. Trimming cost V 1 base and J 2 bases, with 4 bases left between them. This CDR3 has 13 residues. The germline gives CDR1 SGHAT, CDR2 FQNNGV. The CDR3 protein is CASSLAATDTQYF. CDR3 bases: TGTGCCAGCAGCTTAGCGGCCACAGATACGCAGTATTTT.

The chain carries TRBV5-1 and TRBJ2-1; D not resolved. V was cut by 7 bases and J by 10 bases, with 18 bases left in between. This CDR3 has 13 residues. Germline values: CDR1 SGHRS, CDR2 YFSETQ. The CDR3 region is CASLPEPGREQFF. The CDR3 DNA is TGCGCCAGCCTACCCGAGCCAGGCAGGGAGCAGTTCTTC.

The gene calls are TRBV5-1 and TRBJ1-1; unclear D gene. The germline V gene encodes CDR1 SGHRS and CDR2 YFSETQ. The CDR3 spans 14 residues. V was cut by 1 base and J by 1 base, with 8 bases left in between. CDR3 in amino acids: CASSLRTGNTEAFF. The CDR3 DNA sequence: TGCGCCAGCAGCTTGCGGACGGGGAACACTGAAGCTTTCTTT.